The subject of this entry is one T cell receptor beta chain. This entry comes from a study of blood T cell repertoires in COVID-19. For the study at large: There were acute and convalescent COVID-19 samples, and they came from the United States, Italy and Spain.

Assay: immunoSEQ multiplex PCR; the TCRdb copy retains only in-frame clones and omits some. The sample shows 15,000 to 20,000 clones, approximately 84% of them seen only once. This clonotype originated in a human donor with active COVID-19. The donor label of this sample is uncertain. Sequencing input: peripheral blood.

Here the CDR3 DNA reads TGCGCCAGCAGCCAAGAGGAGTATAGCACAGATACGCAGTATTTT. Its translation is CASSQEEYSTDTQYF. The chain uses TRBV4-1 and TRBJ2-3; D is uncertain. The germline CDR1 and CDR2 sequences are MGHRA and YSYEKL. Trimming left V 0 bases short and J 0 bases short, with 7 bases between. The CDR3 is 15 residues long.